Listed below are T cell receptor beta chains from one sample, sequenced in a study of cytomegalovirus exposure and HLA in healthy donors. The table came from immunoSEQ multiplex PCR; TCRdb's copy has only in-frame clones and leaves some out. The sample has roughly 100,000 clones, approximately 87% seen once. The sample consisted of PBMCs. These TCRs come from a man aged 35 to 55 in good health and CMV-seronegative. Both conserved end residues are part of each CDR3. The order of the fields is clone size, D gene, J gene, V gene, CDR3 protein, CDR3 DNA. A D gene is named only where the DNA matches it firmly. Some rows mark clone size as missing; the rest say once, few, many or name a class of expanded clone.

clone_size: once; d_call: TRBD1; j_call: TRBJ1-1; v_call: TRBV6-4; cdr3_aa: CASSAPGQVPNTEAFF; cdr3_nt: TGTGCCAGCAGTGCCCCCGGACAGGTCCCGAACACTGAAGCTTTCTTT
clone_size: few; d_call: TRBD1; j_call: TRBJ2-7; v_call: TRBV27; cdr3_aa: CASSKGQGYEQYF; cdr3_nt: TGTGCCAGCAGCAAGGGACAGGGCTACGAGCAGTACTTC
clone_size: NA; d_call: NA; j_call: TRBJ1-1; v_call: TRBV7-9; cdr3_aa: CASSLRPSQFNTEAFF; cdr3_nt: TGTGCCAGCAGCTTACGCCCCTCGCAGTTTAACACTGAAGCTTTCTTT
clone_size: NA; d_call: NA; j_call: TRBJ2-7; v_call: TRBV5-6; cdr3_aa: CASSLQTGSYEQYF; cdr3_nt: TGTGCCAGCAGCTTGCAGACAGGCAGCTACGAGCAGTACTTC
clone_size: NA; d_call: NA; j_call: TRBJ2-3; v_call: TRBV6-1; cdr3_aa: CASSEYTSPPQYF; cdr3_nt: TGTGCCAGCAGTGAATATACGAGCCCCCCGCAGTATTTT
clone_size: NA; d_call: NA; j_call: TRBJ2-7; v_call: TRBV4-3; cdr3_aa: CASSQGTSYEQYF; cdr3_nt: TGCGCCAGCAGCCAGGGGACTTCCTACGAGCAGTACTTC
clone_size: NA; d_call: NA; j_call: TRBJ2-7; v_call: TRBV7-2; cdr3_aa: CASSPSREQYF; cdr3_nt: TGTGCCAGCAGCCCCTCGAGGGAGCAGTACTTC
clone_size: NA; d_call: NA; j_call: TRBJ2-7; v_call: TRBV13; cdr3_aa: CASSMSSYEQYF; cdr3_nt: TGTGCCAGCAGCATGAGCTCCTACGAGCAGTACTTC
clone_size: NA; d_call: TRBD1; j_call: TRBJ1-5; v_call: TRBV18; cdr3_aa: CASSPGTGGQYSNQPQHF; cdr3_nt: TGTGCCAGCTCACCCGGGACAGGGGGTCAGTATAGCAATCAGCCCCAGCATTTT
clone_size: NA; d_call: NA; j_call: TRBJ1-5; v_call: TRBV6-6; cdr3_aa: CASSEQGNQPQHF; cdr3_nt: TGTGCCAGCAGCGAACAGGGAAATCAGCCCCAGCATTTT
clone_size: NA; d_call: NA; j_call: TRBJ1-1; v_call: TRBV6-5; cdr3_aa: CASSYTTGDTEAFF; cdr3_nt: TGTGCCAGCAGTTACACGACCGGGGACACTGAAGCTTTCTTT
clone_size: NA; d_call: TRBD1; j_call: TRBJ2-7; v_call: TRBV7-8; cdr3_aa: CASSPGQGHEQYF; cdr3_nt: TGTGCCAGCAGCCCAGGACAGGGCCACGAGCAGTACTTC
clone_size: NA; d_call: NA; j_call: TRBJ1-5; v_call: TRBV1; cdr3_aa: CTRGYIKGSQPQHF; cdr3_nt: TGCACCAGGGGGTATATAAAAGGGAGTCAGCCCCAGCATTTT